This TCR beta chain was sequenced in a study of T cell responses to AZD1222 COVID-19 vaccine. For the study at large: Analyses pooled second doses at about 4 or about 12 weeks. Regarding the study as a whole: Baseline antibody screening turned up just a handful of seropositive AZD1222 recipients. Among the donors, most were white British and more were female, and clonal diversity was possibly underestimated. Nearly half of spike-specific TCRs reportedly go after variant regions that carry no mutations.

In the case of this clone: Its antigen is unidentified.

J lost 0 bases, V lost 0 bases, and 8 bases had no gene match. CDR1 is SEHNR, CDR2 FQNEAQ, per germline (reference sequence). The CDR3 has 18 residues. Produced via immunoSEQ multiplex PCR; TCRdb's table is partial and in-frame only. The top ten hold more than 6.5% of the sample, which has more than 95,000 clones, over 70% seen once. The specimen was peripheral blood, collected on day 0 of AZD1222 vaccination. The sequence derives from an adult in good health. V and J are TRBV7-9 and TRBJ2-1; 7 bases line up with TRBD2. CDR3 nucleotides: TGTGCCAGCAGCTTAGCGCTAAGGGGCGGGGGCTCCTACAATGAGCAGTTCTTC. It specifies CASSLALRGGGSYNEQFF.